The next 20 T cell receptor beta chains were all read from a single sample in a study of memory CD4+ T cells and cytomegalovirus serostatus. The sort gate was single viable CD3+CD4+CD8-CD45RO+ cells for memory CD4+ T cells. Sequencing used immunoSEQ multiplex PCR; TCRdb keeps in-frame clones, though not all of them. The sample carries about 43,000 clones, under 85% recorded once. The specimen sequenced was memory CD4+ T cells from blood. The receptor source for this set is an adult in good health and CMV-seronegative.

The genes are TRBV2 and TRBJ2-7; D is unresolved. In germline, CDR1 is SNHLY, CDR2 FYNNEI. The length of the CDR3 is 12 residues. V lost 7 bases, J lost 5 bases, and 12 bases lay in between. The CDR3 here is CASKGQFNEQYF. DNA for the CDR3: TGTGCCAGCAAGGGCCAGTTTAACGAGCAGTACTTC.

CDR3 nucleotide sequence: TGTGCCAGCACCCCCGGAGGGGGCAGAGACTCTGGAAACACCATATATTTT. The encoded protein is CASTPGGGRDSGNTIYF. The chain has TRBV7-2 and TRBJ1-3; 7 nucleotides line up with TRBD1. Germline assignment: CDR1 SGHTA and CDR2 FQGNSA. After removal of 7 bases from V and 0 bases from J, the junction contained 12 bases not matched to a gene. The CDR3 sequence is 17 residues long.

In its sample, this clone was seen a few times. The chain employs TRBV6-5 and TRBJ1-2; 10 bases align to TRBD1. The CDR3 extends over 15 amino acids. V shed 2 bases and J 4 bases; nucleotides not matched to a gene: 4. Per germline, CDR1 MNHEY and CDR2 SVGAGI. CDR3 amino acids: CASSYPGQGIYGYTF. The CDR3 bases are TGTGCCAGCAGTTACCCGGGACAGGGGATCTATGGCTACACCTTC.

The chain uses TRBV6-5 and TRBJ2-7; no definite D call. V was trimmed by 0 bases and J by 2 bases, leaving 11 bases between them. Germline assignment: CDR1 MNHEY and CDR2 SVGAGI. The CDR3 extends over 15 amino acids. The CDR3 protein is CASSYSFVSTYEQYF. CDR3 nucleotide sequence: TGTGCCAGCAGTTACTCCTTTGTATCCACCTACGAGCAGTACTTC.

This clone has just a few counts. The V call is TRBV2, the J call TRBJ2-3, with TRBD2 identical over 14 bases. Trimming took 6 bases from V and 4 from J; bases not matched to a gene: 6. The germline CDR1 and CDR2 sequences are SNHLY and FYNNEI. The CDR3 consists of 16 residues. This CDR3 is CASRRLAGGRPDTQYF. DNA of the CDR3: TGTGCCAGCAGGCGACTAGCGGGGGGGCGGCCAGATACGCAGTATTTT.

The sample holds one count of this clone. The CDR3 region is CASSLVGGGEYF. For the CDR3, the DNA is TGTGCCAGCAGCTTGGTCGGAGGGGGCGAGTATTTT. The V call is TRBV5-4, the J call TRBJ1-3, with TRBD1 matching over 7 bases. The CDR3 has 12 amino acids. V shed 0 bases, J shed 16 bases, and the junction held 7 bases outside the gene matches. In germline, CDR1 is SGHNT, CDR2 YYREEE (reference sequence).

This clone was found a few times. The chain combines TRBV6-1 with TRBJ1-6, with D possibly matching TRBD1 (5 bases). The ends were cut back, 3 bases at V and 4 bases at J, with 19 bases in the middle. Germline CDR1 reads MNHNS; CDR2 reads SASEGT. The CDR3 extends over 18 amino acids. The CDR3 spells CASSDPLEGLTYNSPLHF. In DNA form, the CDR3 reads TGTGCCAGCAGTGATCCCCTTGAGGGGCTCACATATAATTCACCCCTCCACTTT.

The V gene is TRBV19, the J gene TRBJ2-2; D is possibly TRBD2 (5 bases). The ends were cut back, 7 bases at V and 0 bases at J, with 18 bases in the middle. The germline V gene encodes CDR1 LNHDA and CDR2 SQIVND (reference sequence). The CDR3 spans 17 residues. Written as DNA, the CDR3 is TGTGCCAGTACCGCAGCCGGGAACTTCCCGAACACCGGGGAGCTGTTTTTT. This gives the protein CASTAAGNFPNTGELFF.

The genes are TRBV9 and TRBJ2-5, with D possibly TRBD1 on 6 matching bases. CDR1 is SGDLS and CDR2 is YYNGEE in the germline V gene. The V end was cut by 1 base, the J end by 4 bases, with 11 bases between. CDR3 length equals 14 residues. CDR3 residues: CASSVLGAGETQYF. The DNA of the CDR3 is TGTGCCAGCAGCGTATTGGGGGCGGGAGAGACCCAGTACTTC.

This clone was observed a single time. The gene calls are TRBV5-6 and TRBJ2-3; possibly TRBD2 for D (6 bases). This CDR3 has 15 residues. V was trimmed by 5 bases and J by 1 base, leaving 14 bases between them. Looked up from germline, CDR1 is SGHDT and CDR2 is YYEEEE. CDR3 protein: CASRQLGGGTDTQYF. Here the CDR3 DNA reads TGTGCCAGCAGACAACTTGGCGGGGGCACAGATACGCAGTATTTT.

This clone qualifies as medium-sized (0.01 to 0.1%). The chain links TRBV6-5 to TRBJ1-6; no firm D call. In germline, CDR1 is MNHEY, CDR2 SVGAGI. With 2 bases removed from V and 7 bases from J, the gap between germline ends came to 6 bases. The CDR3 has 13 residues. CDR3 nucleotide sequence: TGTGCCAGCAGTTACGTGGGGAATTCACCCCTCCACTTT. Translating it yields CASSYVGNSPLHF.

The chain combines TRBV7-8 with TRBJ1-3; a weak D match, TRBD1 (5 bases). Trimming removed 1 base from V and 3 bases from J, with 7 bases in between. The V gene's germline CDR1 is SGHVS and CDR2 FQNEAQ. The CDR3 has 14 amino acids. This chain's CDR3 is CASSLGGSGNTIYF. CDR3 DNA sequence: TGTGCCAGCAGCTTAGGGGGCAGTGGAAACACCATATATTTT.

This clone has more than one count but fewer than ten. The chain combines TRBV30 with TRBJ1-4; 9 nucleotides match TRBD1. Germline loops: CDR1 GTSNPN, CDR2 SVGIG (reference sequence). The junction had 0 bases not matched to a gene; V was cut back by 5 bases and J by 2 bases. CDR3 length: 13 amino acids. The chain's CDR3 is CAWGTGTNEKLFF. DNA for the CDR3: TGTGCCTGGGGGACAGGGACTAATGAAAAACTGTTTTTT.

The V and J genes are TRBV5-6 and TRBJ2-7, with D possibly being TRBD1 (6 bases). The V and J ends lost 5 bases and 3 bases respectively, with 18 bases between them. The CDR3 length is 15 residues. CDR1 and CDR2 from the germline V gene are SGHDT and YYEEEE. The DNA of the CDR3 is TGTGCCAGCAGAGATACCGGGACAAAAGACTACGAGCAGTACTTC. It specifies CASRDTGTKDYEQYF.

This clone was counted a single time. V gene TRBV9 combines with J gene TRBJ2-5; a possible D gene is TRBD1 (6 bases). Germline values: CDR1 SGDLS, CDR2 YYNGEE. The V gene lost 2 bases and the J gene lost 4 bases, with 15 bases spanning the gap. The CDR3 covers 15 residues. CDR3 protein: CASSVSNRVGETQYF. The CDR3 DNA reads TGTGCCAGCAGCGTTAGTAACAGGGTAGGAGAGACCCAGTACTTC.

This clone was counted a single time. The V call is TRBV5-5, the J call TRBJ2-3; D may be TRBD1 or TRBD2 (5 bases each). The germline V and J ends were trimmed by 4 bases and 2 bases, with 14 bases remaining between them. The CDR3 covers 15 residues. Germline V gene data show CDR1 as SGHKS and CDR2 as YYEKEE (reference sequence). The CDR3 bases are TGTGCCAGCAGCGGGACCGGGGTTAACACAGATACGCAGTATTTT. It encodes CASSGTGVNTDTQYF.

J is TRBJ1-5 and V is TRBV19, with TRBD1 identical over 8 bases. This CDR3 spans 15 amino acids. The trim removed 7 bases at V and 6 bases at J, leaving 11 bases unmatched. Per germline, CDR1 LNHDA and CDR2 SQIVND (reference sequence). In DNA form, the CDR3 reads TGTGCCAGTACCCCGGGACCAGGGGGCGTTCAGCCCCAGCATTTT. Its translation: CASTPGPGGVQPQHF.

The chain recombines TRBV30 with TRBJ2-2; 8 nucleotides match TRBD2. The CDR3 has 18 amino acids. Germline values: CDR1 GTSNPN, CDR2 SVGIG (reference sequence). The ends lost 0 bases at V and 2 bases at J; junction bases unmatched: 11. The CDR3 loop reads CAWSVGIAGWVNTGELFF. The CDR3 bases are TGTGCCTGGAGTGTTGGAATAGCGGGGTGGGTCAACACCGGGGAGCTGTTTTTT.

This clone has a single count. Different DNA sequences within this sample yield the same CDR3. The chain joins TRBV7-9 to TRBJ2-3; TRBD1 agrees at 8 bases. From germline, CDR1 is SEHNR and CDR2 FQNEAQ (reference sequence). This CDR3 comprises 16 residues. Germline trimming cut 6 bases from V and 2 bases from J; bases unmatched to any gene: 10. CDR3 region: CASSPRTGNPTDTQYF. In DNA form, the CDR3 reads TGTGCCAGCAGTCCTCGGACAGGGAACCCCACAGATACGCAGTATTTT.

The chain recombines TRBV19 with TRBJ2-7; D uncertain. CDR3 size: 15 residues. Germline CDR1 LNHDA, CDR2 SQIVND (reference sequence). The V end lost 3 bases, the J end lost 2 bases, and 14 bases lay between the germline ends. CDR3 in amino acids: CASSIRSWGTYEQYF. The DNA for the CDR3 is TGTGCCAGTAGTATTCGTTCTTGGGGTACCTACGAGCAGTACTTC.